Below are 27 T cell receptor beta chains sequenced from a single sample in a study of cytomegalovirus exposure and HLA in healthy donors. Vbeta (60) and Jbeta (13) primers were used in the PCR. Sequencing was performed with immunoSEQ multiplex PCR; in TCRdb, only in-frame clones are kept and a portion is missing. The sample holds 110,000 or so clones, 60% to 85% seen once. The source material was PBMCs. These receptors were obtained from a male donor in good health and CMV-seronegative.

With regard to this clone: The same CDR3 is also encoded by other DNA sequences in this sample. The rearrangement links TRBV30 to TRBJ1-5; TRBD1 agrees at 7 bases. There are 13 residues in the CDR3. J gave up 5 bases and V 3 bases, and 4 bases lay outside the gene matches. Germline V gene data show CDR1 as GTSNPN and CDR2 as SVGIG (reference sequence). CDR3 sequence: CAWSRQGDQPQHF. CDR3 nucleotides: TGTGCCTGGAGCCGACAGGGTGATCAGCCCCAGCATTTT.

This chain connects TRBV6-6 to TRBJ2-5; 8 bases agree with TRBD1. Looked up from germline, CDR1 is MNHNY and CDR2 is SVGAGI (reference sequence). V lost 6 bases to trimming and J lost 3 bases; unmatched junction nucleotides: 9. CDR3 length: 15 amino acids. The DNA for the CDR3 is TGTGCCAGCAGCCGACGGACAGGGCACAAAGAGACCCAGTACTTC. Protein: CASSRRTGHKETQYF.

The sample holds a few counts of this clone. The CDR3 DNA reads as TGTGCCAGCAGTTACTCGGGGACTAGCGGGAGAGAGACCCAGTACTTC. This gives the protein CASSYSGTSGRETQYF. The chain is built from TRBV6-5 and TRBJ2-5, with 14 bases matching TRBD2. J was trimmed by 4 bases and V by 0 bases; bases with no gene match: 1. The CDR3 is 16 amino acids. Germline V gives CDR1 MNHEY, CDR2 SVGAGI.

Comments on this clone: Sequence at one end of the junction differs from germline and may be a read error. The rearrangement joins TRBV7-9 to TRBJ2-7; no clear D gene. In germline, CDR1 is SEHNR, CDR2 FQNEAQ (reference sequence). The CDR3 has 14 amino acids. CDR3 coding DNA: TGTTCCAGCAGCTATTCCACAGTTTCCTACGAGCAGTACTTC. Translating gives CSSSYSTVSYEQYF.

V and J are TRBV7-3 and TRBJ2-2, with D possibly TRBD2 on 5 matching bases. V was trimmed by 2 bases and J by 3 bases, leaving 13 bases between them. This CDR3 is built from 16 residues. Germline V gene data show CDR1 as SGHTA and CDR2 as FQGTGA. The CDR3 sequence is CASSLRSSVDTGELFF. The CDR3, as DNA: TGTGCCAGCAGCTTACGGAGTAGCGTGGACACCGGGGAGCTGTTTTTT.

CDR3: CASRKQRNNQPQHF. CDR3 nucleotides: TGTGCCAGTAGGAAACAGAGAAACAATCAGCCCCAGCATTTT. The chain combines TRBV19 with TRBJ1-5; D is ambiguous. The CDR3 spans 14 residues. CDR1 is LNHDA, CDR2 SQIVND, per germline (reference sequence). V dropped 6 bases and J dropped 3 bases, with 12 bases sitting between them.

This clone is labeled medium-sized (0.01 to 0.1%). This chain joins TRBV4-3 and TRBJ1-1; D not resolved. Germline CDR1 reads LGHNA; CDR2 reads YSLEER. This CDR3 has 13 residues. V lost 8 bases to trimming and J lost 7 bases, with 17 bases between them. CDR3 in amino acids: CASSMTGRSEAFF. In DNA, the CDR3 is TGCGCCAGCTCCATGACGGGTAGAAGTGAAGCTTTCTTT.

V is TRBV7-9 and J is TRBJ2-5; 12 bases are shared with TRBD2. Per germline, CDR1 SEHNR and CDR2 FQNEAQ (reference sequence). This CDR3 has 15 amino acids. J gave up 11 bases and V 4 bases, and 11 bases lay outside the gene matches. The CDR3 sequence is CASSSSTSGRDEQYF. DNA of the CDR3: TGTGCCAGCAGCTCCTCGACTAGCGGGAGAGATGAGCAGTACTTC.

The chain uses TRBV7-6 and TRBJ2-7, with D hard to call. The CDR3 covers 16 residues. CDR1 and CDR2 (germline): SGHVS, FNYEAQ. Trimming pared 4 bases from V and 3 bases from J, leaving 19 bases between. The CDR3 here is CASSSTLRQRHYEQYF. In nucleotides, the CDR3 is TGTGCCAGCAGCTCGACCCTCCGGCAGCGCCACTACGAGCAGTACTTC.

The rearrangement joins TRBV28 to TRBJ1-2; D gene unclear. The V end lost 11 bases, the J end lost 3 bases, and 13 bases lay between the germline ends. Germline-derived CDR1 and CDR2 are MDHEN and SYDVKM. The CDR3 loop spans 12 amino acids. The CDR3 DNA is TGTGCCGGAGGCCGCCGGGACTATGGCTACACCTTC. It yields the protein CAGGRRDYGYTF.

V gene TRBV7-9 combines with J gene TRBJ2-1, with TRBD1 as a possible D gene (6 bases). The V gene lost 4 bases and the J gene lost 4 bases, with 14 bases spanning the gap. This CDR3 is built from 15 residues. Germline assignment: CDR1 SEHNR and CDR2 FQNEAQ (reference sequence). The CDR3 nucleotides are TGTGCCAGCAGCTCCCCCGGGACAAATTACAATGAGCAGTTCTTC. Protein sequence: CASSSPGTNYNEQFF.

V usage is TRBV5-1 and J usage is TRBJ2-7; 7 bases map to TRBD1. The V and J ends lost 3 bases and 0 bases, in that order; junction bases with no gene match: 3. The CDR3 has 14 residues. Germline V gives CDR1 SGHRS, CDR2 YFSETQ. CDR3 coding DNA: TGCGCCAGCAGCTCCCAGGGGGTCTCCTACGAGCAGTACTTC. Amino acids: CASSSQGVSYEQYF.

J is TRBJ2-1 and V is TRBV7-2; D ambiguous. The germline V and J ends were trimmed by 5 bases and 3 bases, with 8 bases remaining between them. This CDR3 spans 13 amino acids. Germline CDR1 and CDR2: SGHTA and FQGNSA. The CDR3 is CASSPRVYNEQFF. DNA of the CDR3: TGTGCCAGCAGCCCCCGGGTCTACAATGAGCAGTTCTTC.

This clone was detected once. The chain combines TRBV30 with TRBJ2-5; D is possibly TRBD1 (5 bases). The germline V gene encodes CDR1 GTSNPN and CDR2 SVGIG (reference sequence). Between the trimmed V and J ends, which lost 0 bases and 4 bases, there was a span of 6 bases. CDR3 length: 12 residues. The CDR3 protein is CAWSVRAETQYF. The CDR3 nucleotides read TGTGCCTGGAGTGTCAGGGCAGAGACCCAGTACTTC.

The chain recombines TRBV10-3 with TRBJ2-3, with 7 bases identical to TRBD2. The CDR3 contains 17 residues. CDR1 and CDR2 from the germline V gene are ENHRY and SYGVKD. V shed 0 bases and J 4 bases; nucleotides not matched to a gene: 10. CDR3 nucleotide sequence: TGTGCCATCAGTGAGTCTTTCATGAGGGAGGGGTCAGATACGCAGTATTTT. Protein product: CAISESFMREGSDTQYF.

The chain couples TRBV7-9 to TRBJ2-3, with 8 bases fitting TRBD2. The CDR3 extends over 14 amino acids. Germline assignment: CDR1 SEHNR and CDR2 FQNEAQ (reference sequence). The J segment lost 1 base and the V segment lost 9 bases, leaving 6 bases of the junction unmatched. The CDR3 sequence: CARGSSGGTDTQYF. The CDR3 region has the DNA TGTGCCAGGGGGAGTAGCGGGGGCACAGATACGCAGTATTTT.

The chain is built from TRBV5-1 and TRBJ2-7; tentatively, D is TRBD2 (5 bases). The CDR3 length is 14 residues. Germline V gene data show CDR1 as SGHRS and CDR2 as YFSETQ. The germline V and J ends were trimmed by 0 bases and 7 bases, with 14 bases remaining between them. CDR3 nucleotides: TGCGCCAGCAGCTTGGACATTAGAGCGGATGAGCAGTACTTC. This codes for CASSLDIRADEQYF.

This chain joins TRBV5-1 and TRBJ1-2; 7 positions match TRBD1. J was trimmed by 0 bases and V by 3 bases; bases with no gene match: 5. Germline V gene sequence: CDR1 SGHRS, CDR2 YFSETQ. The CDR3 length is 15 residues. Here the CDR3 reads CASSWGTASNYGYTF. The DNA of the CDR3 is TGCGCCAGCAGCTGGGGGACAGCATCTAACTATGGCTACACCTTC.

This chain connects TRBV30 to TRBJ1-2, with a possible D match to TRBD1 (6 bases). The CDR3 length is 13 residues. Germline lookup yields CDR1 GTSNPN and CDR2 SVGIG (reference sequence). V was pared by 3 bases and J by 4 bases, with 12 bases between. CDR3 protein: CAWSDQGLYGYTF. CDR3 in DNA: TGTGCCTGGAGCGACCAGGGGCTCTATGGCTACACCTTC.

This chain joins TRBV7-6 and TRBJ2-7, with 7 positions matching TRBD2. The V gene's germline CDR1 is SGHVS and CDR2 FNYEAQ. V gave up 2 bases and J gave up 2 bases; unmatched junction bases: 6. The CDR3 is 15 amino acids. The chain's CDR3 is CASSLLGEGPYEQYF. The CDR3 coding sequence is TGTGCCAGCAGCTTACTGGGGGAGGGACCCTACGAGCAGTACTTC.

The count of this clone is one. The V gene is TRBV27, the J gene TRBJ2-3; 9 nucleotides line up with TRBD2. Germline V gene sequence: CDR1 MNHEY, CDR2 SMNVEV (reference sequence). There are 14 residues in the CDR3. V lost 4 bases and J lost 8; bases outside the gene matches: 7. The CDR3 is CASSSGLAQGTQYF. The CDR3 bases are TGTGCCAGCAGTTCCGGACTAGCGCAGGGTACGCAGTATTTT.

This clone was counted a few times. The chain couples TRBV20-1 to TRBJ2-3; no reliable D call. CDR1 is DFQATT, CDR2 SNEGSKA, per germline (reference sequence). V gave up 5 bases and J gave up 3 bases, with 6 bases separating them. CDR3 length equals 11 residues. CDR3 sequence (DNA): TGCAGTGCTTTTCGGACAGATACGCAGTATTTT. Translating gives CSAFRTDTQYF.

V gene TRBV7-2 combines with J gene TRBJ1-5, with D tentatively TRBD1 (6 bases). CDR1 SGHTA and CDR2 FQGNSA come from the germline V gene. The CDR3 is 15 amino acids. V shed 1 base and J shed 6 bases, with 13 bases lying between them. CDR3 region: CASSLGGTSGQPQHF. Written as DNA, the CDR3 is TGTGCCAGCAGCTTAGGTGGGACATCGGGTCAGCCCCAGCATTTT.

On this clone: Other DNA sequences in the same sample also yield this CDR3. The chain combines TRBV6-1 with TRBJ2-1; perhaps TRBD2 as D (6 bases). The CDR3 extends over 14 amino acids. Germline V gives CDR1 MNHNS, CDR2 SASEGT. V was pared by 1 base and J by 9 bases, with 13 bases between. The CDR3 reads CASSEGTTLREQFF. CDR3 bases: TGTGCCAGCAGTGAAGGGACTACCCTCCGTGAGCAGTTCTTC.

The chain couples TRBV7-7 to TRBJ2-5, with 7 bases aligning to TRBD2. The trim removed 2 bases at V and 0 bases at J, leaving 15 bases unmatched. CDR1 is SSHAT and CDR2 is FNYEAQ in the germline V gene (reference sequence). CDR3 length equals 19 residues. The CDR3 spells CASSLPHASSGAYQETQYF. The DNA for the CDR3 is TGTGCCAGCAGCTTACCCCACGCTTCTAGCGGAGCCTACCAAGAGACCCAGTACTTC. The full variable domain, rest sourced from reference TRBV7-7 and TRBJ2-5, is GAGVSQSPRYKVTKRGQDVTLRCDPISSHATLYWYQQALGQGPEFLTYFNYEAQPDKSGLPSDRFSAERPEGSISTLTIQRTEQRDSAMYRCASSLPHASSGAYQETQYFGPGTRLLVL.

This clone was seen only a few times. The chain combines TRBV2 with TRBJ2-7; 11 bases fit TRBD1. The CDR3 contains 14 residues. The J segment lost 3 bases and the V segment lost 5 bases, leaving 3 bases of the junction unmatched. The germline gives CDR1 SNHLY, CDR2 FYNNEI. CDR3 region: CASSTGTGGYEQYF. The CDR3 nucleotides are TGTGCCAGCAGTACCGGGACAGGGGGCTACGAGCAGTACTTC.

The V and J genes are TRBV7-9 and TRBJ2-3; D is perhaps TRBD1 (5 bases). Trimming took off 6 bases at V and 4 bases at J, with 17 bases between the two ends. The CDR3 has 15 residues. CDR1 and CDR2 (germline): SEHNR, FQNEAQ (reference sequence). This CDR3 is CASSPDTAIPDTQYF. Here the CDR3 DNA reads TGTGCCAGCAGTCCGGACACCGCGATCCCAGATACGCAGTATTTT.